Listed below are T cell receptor beta chains from one sample, sequenced in a study of breast tumors, draining lymph nodes, adjacent tissues. One entry per CDR3 protein results from TCRdb running MiXCR on the multiplex PCR reads. The sample records 150,000 to 250,000 distinct CDR3 sequences, 30% to 40% being singletons. Sequenced: axillary lymph node tissue. These receptors all come from a female donor with breast cancer. Some clones in this sample may be carry-over from other donors' samples. CDR3s include the opening cysteine and the closing phenylalanine or tryptophan. Size values are once, few and many counts, or a class for expanded clones, and some rows have none.

TRBV20-1 - CSALGLDYGYTGELFF
TRBV28 many CASKKGKTNEKLFF
TRBV7-2 - CASSLSGTGFTGELFF
TRBV11-2 many CASSGVNRALGYEQYF
TRBV12-3/TRBV12-4 - CASSPGTGNSPLHF
TRBV6-1 - CASRHRDRRYGYTIYF
TRBV10-3 many CAIRGTEDNEQFF
TRBV3-1 - CASSQQGGINEKLFF
TRBV11-1 many CASSFGGGNNEQFF
TRBV6-5 - CASNRMGPRGNEQHF
TRBV29-1 - CSVVYYFGDNEQFF
TRBV28 - CASLGGGYTGETQYF
TRBV30 many CAWSLTSSETQYF
TRBV6-5 - CASSYSTARMNTEAFF
TRBV2 many CASSQGQPDTQYF
TRBV2 many CASKYEGSFDTEAFF
TRBV28 many CASSLGQINQPQHF
TRBV18 few CASSPVSRGELYEQYF
TRBV20-1 many CSARDRTEQYF
TRBV5-1 many CASSLLEDGYEQYF
TRBV7-3 many CASSFLGGAAPSGQFF
TRBV5-5 - CASSPGTAGFEQYF
TRBV3-1 - CASSPGTSGRKNEQFF
TRBV7-8 many CASSPQGAWAGNQPQHF
TRBV6-5 many CASSYTPGSREQYF
TRBV9 - CASSSTGAGTEAFF
TRBV28 many CASSLTGFYNEQFF
TRBV14 many CASSYTLGGMETQYF
TRBV25-1 many CASSEAGTGFYEQYF
TRBV6-5 - CASSYTTGIDSPLHF
TRBV10-1 few CASSEHPDQPQHF
TRBV9 many CASSATDRANTGELFF
TRBV20-1 once CSASRSGSNQPQCF
TRBV4-3 many CASSQQQGFGANVLTF
TRBV7-9 once CASSPAVGWTQEPQYF
TRBV6-1 many CASSVTVAEQYF
TRBV11-2 many CASSQDRLARNTGELFF
TRBV19 many CATQGQGEETNEKLFF
TRBV7-3 - CASSPAGSNEQYF
TRBV2 many CATSGKRSSGANVLTF
TRBV28 many CASSRDRGLKDNSPLHF
TRBV12-3/TRBV12-4 medium-sized CASTLGLPSEQYF
TRBV20-1 many CSARSQETGTGRSYNEQFF
TRBV15 - CASFTSSGRPSTGELFF
TRBV10-3 many CAIKGTGGNGELFF
TRBV20-1 many CSAGDLSGSLLEQYF
TRBV4-3 many CASSQADRSTDTQYF
TRBV6-6 many CASSYRSGQGTDTQYF
TRBV27 few CASSQTTLAGGRGEQFF
TRBV20-1 - CSATRSDTQYF
TRBV2 many CASSGDRGTSGNTIYF
TRBV3-1 - CASSQLWARSGNTIYF
TRBV19 many CASSTLLVADTQYF
TRBV6-5 - CASTNGGFPPPSHEKLFF